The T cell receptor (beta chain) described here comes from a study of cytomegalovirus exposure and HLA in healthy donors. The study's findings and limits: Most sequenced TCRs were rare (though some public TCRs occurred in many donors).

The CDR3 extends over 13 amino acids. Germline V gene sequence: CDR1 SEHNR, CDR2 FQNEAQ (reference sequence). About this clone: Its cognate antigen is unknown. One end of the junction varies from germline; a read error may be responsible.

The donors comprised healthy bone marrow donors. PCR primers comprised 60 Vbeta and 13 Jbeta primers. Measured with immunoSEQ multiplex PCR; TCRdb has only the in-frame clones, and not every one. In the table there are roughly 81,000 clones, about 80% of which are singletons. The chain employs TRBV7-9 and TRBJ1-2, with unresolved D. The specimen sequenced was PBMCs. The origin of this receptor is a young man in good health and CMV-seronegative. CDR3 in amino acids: CSSTLDIPRGYTF. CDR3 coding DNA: TGTTCCAGCACTTTAGATATCCCCAGGGGCTACACCTTC.